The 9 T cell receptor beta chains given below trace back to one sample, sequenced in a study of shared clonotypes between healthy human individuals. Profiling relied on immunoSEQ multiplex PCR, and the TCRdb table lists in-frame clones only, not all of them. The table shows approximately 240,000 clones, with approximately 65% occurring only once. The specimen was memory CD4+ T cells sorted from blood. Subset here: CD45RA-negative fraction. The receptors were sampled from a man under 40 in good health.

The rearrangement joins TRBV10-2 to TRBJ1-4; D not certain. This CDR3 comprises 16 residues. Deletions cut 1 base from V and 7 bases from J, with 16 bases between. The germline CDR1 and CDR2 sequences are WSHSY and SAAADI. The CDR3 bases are TGCGCCAGCAGTGAGTTTGGTCTGGGTGTAGGTGAAAAACTGTTTTTT. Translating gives CASSEFGLGVGEKLFF.

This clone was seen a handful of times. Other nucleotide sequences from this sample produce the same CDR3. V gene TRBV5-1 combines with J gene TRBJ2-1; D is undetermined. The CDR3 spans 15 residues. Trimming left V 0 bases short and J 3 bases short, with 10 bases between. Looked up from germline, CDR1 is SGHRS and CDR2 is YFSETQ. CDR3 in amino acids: CASSLDSANYNEQFF. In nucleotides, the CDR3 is TGCGCCAGCAGCTTGGACAGTGCTAACTACAATGAGCAGTTCTTC.

The CDR3, as DNA: TGTGCCAGCAGCCCTCGGGGGGGCGAAGCTTTCTTT. It is translated as CASSPRGGEAFF. This chain joins TRBV7-2 and TRBJ1-1, with D perhaps TRBD1 (6 bases). V dropped 5 bases and J dropped 8 bases, with 12 bases sitting between them. The CDR3 has 12 residues. From germline, CDR1 is SGHTA and CDR2 FQGNSA. The full variable domain, its missing parts supplied by reference TRBV7-2 and TRBJ1-1, is GAGVSQSPSNKVTEKGKDVELRCDPISGHTALYWYRQSLGQGLEFLIYFQGNSAPDKSGLPSDRFSAERTGGSVSTLTIQRTQQEDSAVYLCASSPRGGEAFFGQGTRLTVV.

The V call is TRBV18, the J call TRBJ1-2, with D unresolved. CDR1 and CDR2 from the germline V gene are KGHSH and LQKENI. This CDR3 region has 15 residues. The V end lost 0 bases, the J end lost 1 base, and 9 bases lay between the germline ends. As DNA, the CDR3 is TGTGCCAGCTCACCACCGAACGGCCGTAACTATGGCTACACCTTC. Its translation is CASSPPNGRNYGYTF.

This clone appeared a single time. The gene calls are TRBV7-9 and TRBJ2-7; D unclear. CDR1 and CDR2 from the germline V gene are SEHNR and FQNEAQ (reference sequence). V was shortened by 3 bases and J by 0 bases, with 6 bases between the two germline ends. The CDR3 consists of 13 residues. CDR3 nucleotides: TGTGCCAGCAGCTTTCGGATCTCCTACGAGCAGTACTTC. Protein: CASSFRISYEQYF. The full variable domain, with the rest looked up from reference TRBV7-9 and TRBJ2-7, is DTGVSQNPRHKITKRGQNVTFRCDPISEHNRLYWYRQTLGQGPEFLTYFQNEAQLEKSRLLSDRFSAERPKGSFSTLEIQRTEQGDSAMYLCASSFRISYEQYFGPGTRLTVT.

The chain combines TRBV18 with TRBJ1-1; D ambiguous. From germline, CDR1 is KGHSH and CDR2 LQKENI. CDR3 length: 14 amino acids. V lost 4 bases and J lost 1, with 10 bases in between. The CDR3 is CASSLSKGNTEAFF. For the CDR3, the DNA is TGTGCCAGCTCACTAAGCAAGGGGAACACTGAAGCTTTCTTT.

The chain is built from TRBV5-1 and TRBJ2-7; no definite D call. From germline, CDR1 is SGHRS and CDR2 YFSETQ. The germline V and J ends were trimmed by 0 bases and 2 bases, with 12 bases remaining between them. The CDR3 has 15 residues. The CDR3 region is CASSLVPAMTYEQYF. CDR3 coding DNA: TGCGCCAGCAGCTTGGTACCAGCGATGACCTACGAGCAGTACTTC.

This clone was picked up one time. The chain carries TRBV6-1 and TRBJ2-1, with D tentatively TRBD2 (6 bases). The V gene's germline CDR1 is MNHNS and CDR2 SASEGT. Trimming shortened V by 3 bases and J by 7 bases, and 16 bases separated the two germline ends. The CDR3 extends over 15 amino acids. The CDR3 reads CASSEEGRSSNEQFF. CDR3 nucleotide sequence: TGTGCCAGCAGTGAGGAGGGACGGAGTTCGAATGAGCAGTTCTTC.

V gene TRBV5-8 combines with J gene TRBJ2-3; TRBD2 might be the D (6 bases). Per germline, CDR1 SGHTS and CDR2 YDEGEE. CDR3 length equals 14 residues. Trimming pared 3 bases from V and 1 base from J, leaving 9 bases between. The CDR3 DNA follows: TGTGCCAGCAGCTCGGGAGTTCGCACAGATACGCAGTATTTT. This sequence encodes CASSSGVRTDTQYF.